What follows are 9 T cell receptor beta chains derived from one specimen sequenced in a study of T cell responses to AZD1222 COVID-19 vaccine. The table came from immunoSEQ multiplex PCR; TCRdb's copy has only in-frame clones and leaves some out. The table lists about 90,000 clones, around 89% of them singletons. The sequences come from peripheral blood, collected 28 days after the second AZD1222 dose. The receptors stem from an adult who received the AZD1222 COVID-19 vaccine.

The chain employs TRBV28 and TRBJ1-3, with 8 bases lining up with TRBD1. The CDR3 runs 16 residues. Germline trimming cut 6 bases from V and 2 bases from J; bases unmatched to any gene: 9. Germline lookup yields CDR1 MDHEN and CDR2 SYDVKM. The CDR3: CASSSRTGRPGNTIYF. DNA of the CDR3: TGTGCCAGCAGCTCGAGGACAGGGCGCCCTGGAAACACCATATATTTT. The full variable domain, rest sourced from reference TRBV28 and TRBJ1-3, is DVKVTQSSRYLVKRTGEKVFLECVQDMDHENMFWYRQDPGLGLRLIYFSYDVKMKEKGDIPEGYSVSREKKERFSLILESASTNQTSMYLCASSSRTGRPGNTIYFGEGSWLTVV.

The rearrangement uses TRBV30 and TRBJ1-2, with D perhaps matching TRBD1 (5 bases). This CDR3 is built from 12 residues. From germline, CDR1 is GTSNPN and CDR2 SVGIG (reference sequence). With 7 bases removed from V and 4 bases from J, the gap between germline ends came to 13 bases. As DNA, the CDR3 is TGTGCCTACGGACAAGCTCGCTATGGCTACACCTTC. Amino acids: CAYGQARYGYTF.

CDR3 coding DNA: TGTGCCAGCAGCGAGACTAGCGGGGGGACCTACGAGCAGTACTTC. The encoded protein is CASSETSGGTYEQYF. This chain links TRBV6-5 with TRBJ2-7, with TRBD2 matching over 13 bases. V shed 6 bases, J shed 2 bases, and the junction held 4 bases outside the gene matches. The CDR3 is 15 amino acids. Germline CDR1 MNHEY, CDR2 SVGAGI.

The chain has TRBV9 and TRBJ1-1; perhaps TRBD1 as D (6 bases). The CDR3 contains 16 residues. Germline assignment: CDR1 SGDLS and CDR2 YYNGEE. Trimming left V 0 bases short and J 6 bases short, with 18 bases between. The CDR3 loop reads CASSVESRDTGPEAFF. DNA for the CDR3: TGTGCCAGCAGCGTAGAAAGTAGGGACACCGGTCCTGAAGCTTTCTTT.

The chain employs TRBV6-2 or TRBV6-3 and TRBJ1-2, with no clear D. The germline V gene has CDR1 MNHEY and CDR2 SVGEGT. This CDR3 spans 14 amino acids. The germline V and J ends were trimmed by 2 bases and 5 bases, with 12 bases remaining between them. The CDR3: CASSYAREPYGYTF. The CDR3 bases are TGTGCCAGCAGTTACGCTCGGGAGCCATATGGCTACACCTTC.

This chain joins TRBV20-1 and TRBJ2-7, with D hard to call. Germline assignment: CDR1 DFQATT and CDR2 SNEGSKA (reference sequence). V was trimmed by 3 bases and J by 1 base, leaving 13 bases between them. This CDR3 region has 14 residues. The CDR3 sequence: CSASAAVRSYEQYF. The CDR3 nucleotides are TGCAGTGCTAGTGCGGCGGTCAGATCCTACGAGCAGTACTTC.

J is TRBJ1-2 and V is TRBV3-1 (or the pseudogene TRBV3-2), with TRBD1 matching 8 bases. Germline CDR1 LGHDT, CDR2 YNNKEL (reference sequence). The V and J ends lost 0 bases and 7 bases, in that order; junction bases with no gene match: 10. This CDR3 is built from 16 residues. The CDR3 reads CASSQDIHGDRGGYTF. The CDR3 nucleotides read TGTGCCAGCAGCCAAGATATACACGGAGACAGGGGTGGCTACACCTTC.

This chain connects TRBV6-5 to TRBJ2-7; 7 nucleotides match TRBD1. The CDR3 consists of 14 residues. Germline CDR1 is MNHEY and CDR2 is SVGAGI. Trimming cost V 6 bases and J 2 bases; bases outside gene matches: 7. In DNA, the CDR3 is TGTGCCAGCAGCCGAACCGGACAGGCCTACGAGCAGTACTTC. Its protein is CASSRTGQAYEQYF.

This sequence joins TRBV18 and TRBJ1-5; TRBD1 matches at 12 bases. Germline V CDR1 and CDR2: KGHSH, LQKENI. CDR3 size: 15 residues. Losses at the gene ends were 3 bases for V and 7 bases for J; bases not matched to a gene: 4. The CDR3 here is CASSPGQGAEQPQHF. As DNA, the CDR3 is TGTGCCAGCTCACCGGGACAGGGGGCAGAGCAGCCCCAGCATTTT.